Shown below are 25 T cell receptor beta chains from a single sample sequenced in a study of cytomegalovirus exposure and HLA in healthy donors. The data were produced by immunoSEQ multiplex PCR, yet TCRdb's version contains in-frame clones alone and is incomplete. The sample lists about 240,000 clones, about 87% occurring once. Sequencing was performed on PBMCs. The receptor set was obtained from a man aged 18 to 29 in good health and CMV-seronegative.

The chain is built from TRBV27 and TRBJ1-2, with TRBD1 matching over 7 bases. Germline V gives CDR1 MNHEY, CDR2 SMNVEV (reference sequence). V lost 5 bases and J lost 2; bases outside the gene matches: 2. This CDR3 is 13 amino acids long. CDR3 DNA sequence: TGTGCCAGCAGTCCGGGACAGAACTATGGCTACACCTTC. Protein sequence: CASSPGQNYGYTF.

V is TRBV6-6 and J is TRBJ2-7; TRBD2 matches 8 bases. This CDR3 has 15 amino acids. Germline values: CDR1 MNHNY, CDR2 SVGAGI (reference sequence). J lost 3 bases, V lost 1 base, and 5 bases had no gene match. Written as DNA, the CDR3 is TGTGCCAGCAGTTACTGGGCTAGCGGGCTCTACGAGCAGTACTTC. Amino acids: CASSYWASGLYEQYF.

The sample holds a few counts of this clone. The chain uses TRBV25-1 and TRBJ1-3; D is unclear. CDR1 and CDR2 from the germline V gene are MGHDK and SYGVNS. The CDR3 length is 14 residues. With 1 base removed from V and 2 bases from J, the gap between germline ends came to 6 bases. In DNA, the CDR3 is TGTGCCAGCAGTGAATTCGGGACTGGAAACACCATATATTTT. This encodes CASSEFGTGNTIYF.

The chain uses TRBV7-2 and TRBJ2-4; 9 positions agree with TRBD2. Germline loops: CDR1 SGHTA, CDR2 FQGNSA. Unmatched junction bases numbered 10, after V lost 4 bases and J lost 0 bases. The CDR3 spans 18 residues. CDR3 amino acids: CASSSWRGGVLAKNIQYF. The CDR3 nucleotides are TGTGCCAGCAGCTCCTGGCGGGGGGGAGTTTTAGCCAAAAACATTCAGTACTTC.

This rearrangement joins TRBV28 to TRBJ1-6, with D maybe TRBD1 (6 bases). V lost 2 bases and J lost 9, with 14 bases in between. CDR1 is MDHEN, CDR2 SYDVKM, per germline. The CDR3 contains 15 residues. The CDR3 sequence: CASSLSQGQVSPLHF. For the CDR3, the DNA is TGTGCCAGCAGTTTAAGCCAGGGACAAGTTTCACCCCTCCACTTT.

V and J are TRBV25-1 and TRBJ2-1, with TRBD2 matching over 7 bases. V shed 5 bases, J shed 2 bases, and the junction held 9 bases outside the gene matches. Germline V CDR1 and CDR2: MGHDK, SYGVNS. This CDR3 is built from 16 residues. CDR3 DNA: TGTGCCAGCAGTCCGAGGGGCGGGGGAACCTACAATGAGCAGTTCTTC. It is translated as CASSPRGGGTYNEQFF.

The count of this clone is one. This chain uses TRBV27 with TRBJ1-2; D gene uncertain. Trimming left V 0 bases short and J 4 bases short, with 6 bases between. The V gene's germline CDR1 is MNHEY and CDR2 SMNVEV (reference sequence). CDR3 size: 13 residues. The CDR3 region is CASSLSHSYGYTF. CDR3 bases: TGTGCCAGCAGTTTATCTCACAGCTATGGCTACACCTTC.

The gene calls are TRBV2 and TRBJ2-1; the D is unclear. CDR3 length: 15 amino acids. The V and J ends lost 2 bases and 5 bases respectively, with 13 bases between them. CDR1 SNHLY and CDR2 FYNNEI come from the germline V gene. The CDR3 protein is CASSELGGWDNEQFF. The CDR3 nucleotides are TGTGCCAGCAGTGAACTAGGTGGATGGGACAATGAGCAGTTCTTC. Full variable domain (missing parts from reference TRBV2 and TRBJ2-1): EPEVTQTPSHQVTQMGQEVILRCVPISNHLYFYWYRQILGQKVEFLVSFYNNEISEKSEIFDDQFSVERPDGSNFTLKIRSTKLEDSAMYFCASSELGGWDNEQFFGPGTRLTVL.

This clone appeared a single time. V and J are TRBV5-6 and TRBJ2-5, with 12 bases identical to TRBD2. After removal of 0 bases from V and 2 bases from J, the junction contained 2 bases not matched to a gene. From germline, CDR1 is SGHDT and CDR2 YYEEEE. This CDR3 has 16 residues. The CDR3 here is CASSLALAGGQETQYF. For the CDR3, the DNA is TGTGCCAGCAGCTTGGCTCTAGCGGGGGGGCAAGAGACCCAGTACTTC.

The chain carries TRBV7-2 and TRBJ2-7, with TRBD2 matching over 13 bases. CDR1 and CDR2 (germline): SGHTA, FQGNSA. V trimming: 5 bases; J trimming: 12 bases; junction bases outside the gene matches: 7. The CDR3 consists of 13 residues. The CDR3 region has the DNA TGTGCCAGCAGCCGACTAGCGGGGGGCCGGGGGTACTTC. Its translation: CASSRLAGGRGYF.

This clone was observed a single time. This chain joins TRBV28 and TRBJ2-7, with D perhaps matching TRBD2 (7 bases). Per the germline V gene, CDR1 is MDHEN and CDR2 is SYDVKM. The V and J ends lost 6 bases and 6 bases respectively, with 18 bases between them. The CDR3 is 14 amino acids. The DNA for the CDR3 is TGTGCCAGCAGCCGCCTTGGGGGGGCAAGCGAGCAGTACTTC. Residues: CASSRLGGASEQYF.

The chain couples TRBV16 to TRBJ1-1; tentatively, D is TRBD1 (5 bases). Germline assignment: CDR1 KGHSY and CDR2 FQNENV. This CDR3 contains 15 residues. Trimming removed 3 bases from V and 0 bases from J, with 11 bases in between. The CDR3 region is CASSQARGMNTEAFF. The CDR3 nucleotides read TGTGCCAGCAGCCAGGCTAGGGGTATGAACACTGAAGCTTTCTTT. The full variable domain, its missing parts supplied by reference TRBV16 and TRBJ1-1, is GEEVAQTPKHLVRGEGQKAKLYCAPIKGHSYVFWYQQVLKNEFKFLISFQNENVFDETGMPKERFSAKCLPNSPCSLEIQATKLEDSAVYFCASSQARGMNTEAFFGQGTRLTVV.

The gene calls are TRBV5-6 and TRBJ2-5, with TRBD1 identical over 10 bases. This CDR3 comprises 15 residues. Germline V lookup: CDR1 SGHDT, CDR2 YYEEEE. With 1 base clipped from V and 5 bases from J, the junction kept 5 bases outside the gene matches. DNA for the CDR3: TGTGCCAGCAGCTTGAGGGACAGGGGAGGCGAGACCCAGTACTTC. Protein product: CASSLRDRGGETQYF.

This clone was seen a few times. The chain couples TRBV7-9 to TRBJ2-2, with D hard to call. The germline V gene has CDR1 SEHNR and CDR2 FQNEAQ (reference sequence). V was cut by 6 bases and J by 4 bases, with 12 bases left in between. This CDR3 is built from 14 residues. The CDR3 is CASSQPSGTGELFF. The CDR3 region has the DNA TGTGCCAGCAGTCAACCGAGTGGCACCGGGGAGCTGTTTTTT.

The V gene is TRBV6-5, the J gene TRBJ2-5; tentatively, D is TRBD2 (6 bases). The V and J ends lost 5 bases and 2 bases respectively, with 9 bases between them. The CDR3 spans 13 residues. Germline V gives CDR1 MNHEY, CDR2 SVGAGI. CDR3 coding DNA: TGTGCCAGCAGTCGGGGACTTCAAGAGACCCAGTACTTC. Translated, it gives CASSRGLQETQYF.

The CDR3 protein is CASSFGGGPNREQYF. CDR3 nucleotide sequence: TGTGCCAGCAGCTTTGGGGGAGGGCCTAATCGAGAGCAGTACTTC. The rearrangement links TRBV7-2 to TRBJ2-7; 7 nucleotides agree with TRBD2. This CDR3 region has 15 residues. Germline lookup yields CDR1 SGHTA and CDR2 FQGNSA. The V segment lost 3 bases and the J segment 7 bases; nucleotides outside the gene matches: 12.

This sequence joins TRBV11-2 and TRBJ2-3; TRBD2 matches at 14 bases. V was pared by 5 bases and J by 5 bases, with 12 bases of the junction left unmatched. CDR1 and CDR2 from the germline V gene are SGHAT and FQNNGV. This CDR3 contains 18 residues. CDR3 DNA: TGTGCCAGCAGCCTCGCCTCAGGACTAGCGGGGGGAGGAGATACGCAGTATTTT. This translates into CASSLASGLAGGGDTQYF.

The chain uses TRBV6-5 and TRBJ2-5; 10 bases are a match to TRBD2. Germline CDR1 and CDR2: MNHEY and SVGAGI. The CDR3 contains 15 residues. The J segment lost 6 bases and the V segment lost 4 bases, leaving 8 bases of the junction unmatched. In DNA, the CDR3 is TGTGCCAGCAGTTTAAGTAGCGGGGGGCCTAAGACCCAGTACTTC. It translates to CASSLSSGGPKTQYF.

The chain has TRBV5-1 and TRBJ2-3, with D possibly TRBD2 on 6 matching bases. This CDR3 spans 14 amino acids. Germline-derived CDR1 and CDR2 are SGHRS and YFSETQ. V shed 4 bases and J shed 4 bases, with 13 bases lying between them. Here the CDR3 reads CASSTQGGPDTQYF. The CDR3 nucleotides are TGCGCCAGCAGCACGCAGGGAGGTCCAGATACGCAGTATTTT.

The chain is built from TRBV11-3 and TRBJ2-1; D perhaps matches TRBD2 (6 bases). In germline, CDR1 is SGHNT, CDR2 YENEEA. CDR3 length equals 13 residues. V shed 11 bases and J shed 4 bases, with 15 bases lying between them. The CDR3 bases are TGTGCCGCTCCGGGGGACCCTTACAATGAGCAGTTCTTC. Its translation is CAAPGDPYNEQFF.

V usage is TRBV5-1 and J usage is TRBJ2-2; no clear D gene. V lost 4 bases to trimming and J lost 1 base, with 14 bases between them. The CDR3 has 16 residues. CDR1 is SGHRS and CDR2 is YFSETQ in the germline V gene. DNA of the CDR3: TGCGCCAGCAGCCCCGTCCCCCTTTTGAACACCGGGGAGCTGTTTTTT. Translated, it gives CASSPVPLLNTGELFF.

The chain employs TRBV4-3 and TRBJ2-6; 7 bases fit TRBD2. This CDR3 has 17 amino acids. Germline CDR1 and CDR2: LGHNA and YSLEER. The junction had 3 bases not matched to a gene; V was cut back by 1 base and J by 0 bases. CDR3 in amino acids: CASSQVGGGSGANVLTF. In DNA form, the CDR3 reads TGCGCCAGCAGCCAAGTGGGCGGGGGCTCTGGGGCCAACGTCCTGACTTTC.

V usage is TRBV28 and J usage is TRBJ2-5; maybe TRBD2 (7 bases). Germline V lookup: CDR1 MDHEN, CDR2 SYDVKM. V lost 8 bases, J lost 5 bases, and 15 bases lay in between. This CDR3 has 13 amino acids. The CDR3 sequence: CASRLGGAETQYF. In nucleotides, the CDR3 is TGTGCCAGCCGTCTGGGGGGGGCCGAGACCCAGTACTTC.

The chain couples TRBV19 to TRBJ2-7; D is unclear. The V end was cut by 5 bases, the J end by 2 bases, with 7 bases between. This CDR3 contains 12 residues. Per germline, CDR1 LNHDA and CDR2 SQIVND (reference sequence). The CDR3 DNA reads as TGTGCCAGTAGTGCAGGTCCCTACGAGCAGTACTTC. Amino acids: CASSAGPYEQYF.

The V gene is TRBV7-8, the J gene TRBJ2-7; D is unclear. V shed 5 bases and J shed 3 bases, with 17 bases lying between them. Germline V gene lookup returns CDR1 SGHVS and CDR2 FQNEAQ. The CDR3 is 15 residues long. This chain's CDR3 is CASSLGLDRSYEQYF. As DNA, the CDR3 is TGTGCCAGCAGCCTAGGTCTCGACCGGAGCTACGAGCAGTACTTC.